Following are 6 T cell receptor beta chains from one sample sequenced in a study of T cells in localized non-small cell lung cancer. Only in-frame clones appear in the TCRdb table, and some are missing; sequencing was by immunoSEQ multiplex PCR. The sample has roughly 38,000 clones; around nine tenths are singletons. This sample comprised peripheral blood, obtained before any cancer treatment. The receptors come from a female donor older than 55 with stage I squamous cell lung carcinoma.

In DNA form, the CDR3 reads TGTGCCAGCAGCTTGACAGGGCCGACTGGCTACACCTTC. Translating gives CASSLTGPTGYTF. The rearrangement links TRBV5-4 to TRBJ1-2; D is possibly TRBD1 (6 bases). The CDR3 runs 13 residues. With 1 base removed from V and 7 bases from J, the gap between germline ends came to 11 bases. Germline V lookup: CDR1 SGHNT, CDR2 YYREEE (reference sequence).

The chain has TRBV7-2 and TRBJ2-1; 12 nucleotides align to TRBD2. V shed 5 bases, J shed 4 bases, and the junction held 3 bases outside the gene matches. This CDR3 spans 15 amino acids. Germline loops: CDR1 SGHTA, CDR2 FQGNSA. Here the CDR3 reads CASSPGLAGYNEQFF. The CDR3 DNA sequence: TGTGCCAGCAGCCCTGGACTAGCGGGGTACAATGAGCAGTTCTTC.

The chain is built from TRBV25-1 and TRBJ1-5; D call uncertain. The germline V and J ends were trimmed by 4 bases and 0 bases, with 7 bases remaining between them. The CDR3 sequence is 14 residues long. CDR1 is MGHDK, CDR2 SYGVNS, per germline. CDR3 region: CASSGTDSNQPQHF. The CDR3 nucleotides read TGTGCCAGCAGTGGCACAGATAGCAATCAGCCCCAGCATTTT.

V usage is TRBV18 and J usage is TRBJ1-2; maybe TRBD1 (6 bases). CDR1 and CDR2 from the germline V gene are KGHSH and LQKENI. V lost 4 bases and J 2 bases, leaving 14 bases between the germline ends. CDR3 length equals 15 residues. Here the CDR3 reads CASSLAGEPNYGYTF. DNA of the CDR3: TGTGCCAGCTCACTGGCAGGGGAGCCAAACTATGGCTACACCTTC.

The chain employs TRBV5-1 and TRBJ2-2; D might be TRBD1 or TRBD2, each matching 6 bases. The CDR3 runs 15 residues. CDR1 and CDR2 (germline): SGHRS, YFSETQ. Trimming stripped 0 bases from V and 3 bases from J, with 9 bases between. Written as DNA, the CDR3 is TGCGCCAGCAGCTTGGCCCGGGGGCACACCGGGGAGCTGTTTTTT. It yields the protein CASSLARGHTGELFF.

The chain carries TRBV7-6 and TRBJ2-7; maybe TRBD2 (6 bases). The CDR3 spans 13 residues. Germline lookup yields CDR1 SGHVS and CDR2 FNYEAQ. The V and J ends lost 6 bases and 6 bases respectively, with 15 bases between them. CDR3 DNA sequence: TGTGCCAGCAGTCTTGGGGGAGGAGCCGAGCAGTACTTC. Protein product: CASSLGGGAEQYF.